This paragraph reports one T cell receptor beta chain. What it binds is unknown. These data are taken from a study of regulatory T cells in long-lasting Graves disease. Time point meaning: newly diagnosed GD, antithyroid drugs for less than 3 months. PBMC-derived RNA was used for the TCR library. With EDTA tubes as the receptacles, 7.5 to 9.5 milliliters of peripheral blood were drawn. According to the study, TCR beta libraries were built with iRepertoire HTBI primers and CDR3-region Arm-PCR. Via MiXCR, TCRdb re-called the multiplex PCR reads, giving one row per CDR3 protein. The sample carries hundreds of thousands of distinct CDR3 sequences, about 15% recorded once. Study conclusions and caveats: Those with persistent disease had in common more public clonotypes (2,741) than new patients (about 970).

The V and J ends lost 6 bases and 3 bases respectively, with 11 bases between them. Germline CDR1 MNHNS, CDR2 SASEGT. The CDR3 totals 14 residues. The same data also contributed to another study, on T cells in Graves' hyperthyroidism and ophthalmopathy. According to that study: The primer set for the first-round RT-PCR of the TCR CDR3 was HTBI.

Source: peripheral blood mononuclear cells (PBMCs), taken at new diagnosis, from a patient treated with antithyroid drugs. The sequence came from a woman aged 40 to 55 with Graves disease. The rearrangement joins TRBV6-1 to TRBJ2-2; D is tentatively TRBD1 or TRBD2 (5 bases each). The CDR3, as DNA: TGTGCCAGCAGACGGGACGGGGACACCGGGGAGCTGTTTTTT. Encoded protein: CASRRDGDTGELFF.